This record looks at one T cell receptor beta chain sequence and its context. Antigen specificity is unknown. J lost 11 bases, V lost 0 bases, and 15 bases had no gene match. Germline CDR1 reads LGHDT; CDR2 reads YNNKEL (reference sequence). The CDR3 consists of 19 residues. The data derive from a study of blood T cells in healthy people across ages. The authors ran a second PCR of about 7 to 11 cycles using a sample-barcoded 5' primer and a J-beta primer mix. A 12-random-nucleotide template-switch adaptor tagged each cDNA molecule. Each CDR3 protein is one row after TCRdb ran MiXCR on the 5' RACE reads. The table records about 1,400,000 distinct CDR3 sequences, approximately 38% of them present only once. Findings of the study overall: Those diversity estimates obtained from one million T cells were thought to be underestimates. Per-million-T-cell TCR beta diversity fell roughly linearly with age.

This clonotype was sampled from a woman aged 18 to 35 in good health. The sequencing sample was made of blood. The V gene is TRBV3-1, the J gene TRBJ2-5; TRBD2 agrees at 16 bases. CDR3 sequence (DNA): TGTGCCAGCAGCCAAGAAAGGGGACTAGCGGGAGGGCCGGTCGGGGAGCAGTACTTC. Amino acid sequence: CASSQERGLAGGPVGEQYF.